Listed below are T cell receptor beta chains from one sample, sequenced in a study of blood T cell repertoires in COVID-19. Only in-frame clones appear in the TCRdb table, and some are missing; sequencing was by immunoSEQ multiplex PCR. This sample has 180,000 or so clones, with roughly nine tenths found just once. Sequencing was performed on PBMCs or T cells enriched from blood (not recorded which). These receptor sequences come from a woman aged 40 to 50 with acute COVID-19. The CDR3 runs from the conserved cysteine through the conserved F or W. The D gene is left open where the match is weak. Size is stated for part of the rows, as once, few or many counts, or as a class when the clone is expanded.

d_call	clone_size	v_call	j_call	cdr3_aa	cdr3_nt
TRBD2	NA	TRBV19	TRBJ2-1	CASSIPTSGSTYNEQFF	TGTGCCAGTAGTATCCCGACTAGCGGGAGTACCTACAATGAGCAGTTCTTC
TRBD2	NA	TRBV27	TRBJ2-2	CASSLIGAGGWNTGELFF	TGTGCCAGCAGTTTGATCGGAGCGGGGGGGTGGAACACCGGGGAGCTGTTTTTT
NA	NA	TRBV7-8	TRBJ2-5	CASSPPSETQYF	TGTGCCAGCAGCCCCCCCTCAGAGACCCAGTACTTC
TRBD1	NA	TRBV7-6	TRBJ2-3	CASSWVRDRVPDTQYF	TGTGCCAGCAGCTGGGTCCGGGACAGGGTCCCAGATACGCAGTATTTT
TRBD2	NA	TRBV7-2	TRBJ2-5	CASSLAVAGGHSETQYF	TGTGCCAGCAGCTTAGCTGTAGCGGGAGGGCACTCAGAGACCCAGTACTTC
NA	NA	TRBV6-5	TRBJ1-5	CASSYSHRVGHQPQHF	TGTGCCAGCAGTTACTCTCACAGGGTGGGCCATCAGCCCCAGCATTTT
TRBD2	NA	TRBV5-4	TRBJ2-3	CASRSGGGDTDTQYF	TGTGCCAGCAGAAGCGGGGGAGGCGACACAGATACGCAGTATTTT
NA	NA	TRBV19	TRBJ1-3	CASDSLSGNTIYF	TGTGCCAGTGACAGTCTCTCTGGAAACACCATATATTTT
TRBD1	NA	TRBV24-1	TRBJ2-2	CATSDLRDRGRFGELFF	TGTGCCACCAGTGATTTGCGGGACAGGGGGCGGTTCGGGGAGCTGTTTTTT
NA	NA	TRBV30	TRBJ1-1	CAWSVPTENMLNTEAFF	TGTGCCTGGAGTGTACCAACAGAAAACATGCTGAACACTGAAGCTTTCTTT
TRBD1	NA	TRBV19	TRBJ1-5	CASSTGPGQGAGQPQHF	TGTGCCAGTAGTACGGGCCCGGGACAGGGGGCGGGCCAGCCCCAGCATTTT
TRBD2	once	TRBV7-2	TRBJ2-7	CASSLQAATGLAVSYEQYF	TGTGCCAGCAGCTTACAGGCAGCGACGGGACTAGCGGTATCCTACGAGCAGTACTTC
TRBD1	NA	TRBV6-5	TRBJ1-6	CASRPGQTNSPLHF	TGTGCCAGCAGGCCGGGACAGACTAATTCACCCCTCCACTTT
TRBD1	NA	TRBV6-5	TRBJ1-2	CASSYSNGQDGYTF	TGTGCCAGCAGTTACTCAAATGGACAGGATGGCTACACCTTC
TRBD1	NA	TRBV19	TRBJ2-5	CASSTRQGGGQETQYF	TGTGCCAGTAGTACCCGACAGGGCGGAGGACAAGAGACCCAGTACTTC
NA	NA	TRBV28	TRBJ1-4	CASSREDGEKLFF	TGTGCCAGCAGTAGGGAGGACGGTGAAAAACTGTTTTTT
TRBD2	NA	TRBV3-1/TRBV3-2	TRBJ2-5	CASSQGLAGGLAQYF	TGTGCCAGCAGCCAAGGACTAGCGGGGGGTTTGGCCCAGTACTTC
TRBD1	NA	TRBV2	TRBJ1-2	CASAQGEEYGYTF	TGTGCCAGTGCCCAGGGGGAGGAGTATGGCTACACCTTC
TRBD1	NA	TRBV5-1	TRBJ2-5	CASSLTAGGAGRQETQYF	TGCGCCAGCAGCTTGACGGCAGGGGGCGCGGGTCGACAAGAGACCCAGTACTTC
TRBD1	NA	TRBV19	TRBJ1-4	CATSIQGAPEKLFF	TGTGCCACATCGATACAGGGGGCGCCTGAAAAACTGTTTTTT
TRBD1	NA	TRBV6-5	TRBJ2-7	CASSYRGQVGYEQYF	TGTGCCAGCAGTTACCGCGGACAGGTGGGCTACGAGCAGTACTTC
TRBD2	NA	TRBV7-9	TRBJ2-3	CASSLPLPYLAGGPYF	TGTGCCAGCAGCCTACCCCTCCCCTACCTAGCGGGGGGGCCGTATTTT
NA	NA	TRBV5-1	TRBJ2-1	CASLLERGARNEQFF	TGCGCCAGTCTCCTAGAACGCGGGGCTCGGAATGAGCAGTTCTTC
NA	NA	TRBV7-2	TRBJ2-1	CASSLGQGSNSYNEQFF	TGTGCCAGCAGCTTAGGTCAGGGGTCTAACTCCTACAATGAGCAGTTCTTC
NA	NA	TRBV4-2	TRBJ2-4	CAIPYRHKNIQYF	TGTGCCATCCCGTACAGGCACAAAAACATTCAGTACTTC
NA	NA	TRBV6-1	TRBJ1-1	CASSEQGNTEAFF	TGTGCCAGCAGTGAACAGGGGAACACTGAAGCTTTCTTT
TRBD2	NA	TRBV19	TRBJ2-3	CASSGGLAGAPSTDTQYF	TGTGCCAGTAGTGGCGGACTAGCGGGCGCACCTAGCACAGATACGCAGTATTTT
NA	few	TRBV3-1/TRBV3-2	TRBJ1-3	CASSQGGGRADTIYF	TGTGCCAGCAGCCAGGGGGGTGGCAGAGCGGACACCATATATTTT
NA	NA	TRBV19	TRBJ1-4	CASSTGTDLGKLFF	TGTGCCAGTAGTACGGGAACGGATCTCGGGAAACTGTTTTTT
NA	NA	TRBV2	TRBJ1-2	CASRRAYFFNYGYTF	TGTGCCAGCCGGAGGGCTTACTTTTTTAACTATGGCTACACCTTC
TRBD2	NA	TRBV6-5	TRBJ2-5	CASRGLAGDDETQYF	TGTGCCAGCAGGGGACTAGCGGGGGACGACGAGACCCAGTACTTC
NA	NA	TRBV23-1	TRBJ2-1	CASSRFQQGLLEQFF	TGCGCCAGCAGTCGTTTCCAACAGGGTCTACTTGAGCAGTTCTTC
NA	NA	TRBV19	TRBJ2-7	CASSTRHGSYEQYF	TGTGCCAGTAGTACCAGACACGGTTCCTACGAGCAGTACTTC
NA	NA	TRBV27	TRBJ2-7	CASSTTLSYEQYF	TGTGCCAGCAGTACCACCCTTAGCTACGAGCAGTACTTC
NA	NA	TRBV27	TRBJ1-6	CASGPGGRAGSYNSPLHF	TGTGCCAGCGGCCCCGGGGGACGGGCCGGCTCCTATAATTCACCCCTCCACTTT
NA	NA	TRBV12-5	TRBJ2-3	CASGLNGEHTDTQYF	TGTGCTAGTGGTTTAAACGGGGAGCACACAGATACGCAGTATTTT
TRBD2	NA	TRBV19	TRBJ2-2	CASTSRQRGGSGTGELFF	TGTGCCAGTACCTCCCGGCAGCGGGGGGGCTCTGGAACCGGGGAGCTGTTTTTT
NA	once	TRBV28	TRBJ2-7	CASTGGQSRQQYF	TGTGCCAGTACGGGCGGGCAGTCAAGGCAGCAGTACTTC
NA	NA	TRBV30	TRBJ1-5	CAWSAGTSNQPQHF	TGTGCCTGGAGTGCGGGGACAAGCAATCAGCCCCAGCATTTT